The 32 T cell receptor beta chains below were found in one sample sequenced in a study of blood T cell repertoires in COVID-19. Profiling relied on immunoSEQ multiplex PCR, and the TCRdb table lists in-frame clones only, not all of them. The table lists over 200,000 clones, 80% to 85% of them singletons. Sample: peripheral blood. Receptors were obtained from a human donor in a cohort sampled during active COVID-19.

The rearrangement joins TRBV5-6 to TRBJ1-6, with D maybe TRBD1 (6 bases). Germline V gene sequence: CDR1 SGHDT, CDR2 YYEEEE. Trimming removed 4 bases from V and 3 bases from J, with 11 bases in between. The CDR3 sequence is 15 residues long. CDR3 in amino acids: CASSAPRGYNSPLHF. CDR3 in DNA: TGTGCCAGCAGCGCCCCCAGGGGCTATAATTCACCCCTCCACTTT.

Comment on this clone: This sample also contains other DNA sequences that code for the same CDR3. The V and J genes are TRBV7-3 and TRBJ2-2, with TRBD1 matching 7 bases. Germline CDR1 and CDR2: SGHTA and FQGTGA. The CDR3 extends over 13 amino acids. The ends lost 2 bases at V and 6 bases at J; junction bases unmatched: 0. The CDR3 spells CASSLQGAGELFF. CDR3 coding DNA: TGTGCCAGCAGCTTACAGGGGGCCGGGGAGCTGTTTTTT. The variable domain in full, completed from reference TRBV7-3 and TRBJ2-2, reads GAGVSQTPSNKVTEKGKYVELRCDPISGHTALYWYRQSLGQGPEFLIYFQGTGAADDSGLPNDRFFAVRPEGSVSTLKIQRTERGDSAVYLCASSLQGAGELFFGEGSRLTVL.

V and J are TRBV6-2 or TRBV6-3 and TRBJ2-7, with D hard to call. The germline V gene encodes CDR1 MNHEY and CDR2 SVGEGT. The CDR3 loop spans 11 amino acids. The V gene lost 5 bases and the J gene lost 4 bases, with 6 bases spanning the gap. The CDR3: CASSLRYEQYF. CDR3 nucleotide sequence: TGTGCCAGCAGTCTCCGTTACGAGCAGTACTTC.

The J gene is TRBJ2-2, the V gene TRBV30; no clear D. The germline CDR1 and CDR2 sequences are GTSNPN and SVGIG (reference sequence). Trimming stripped 4 bases from V and 4 bases from J, with 7 bases between. This CDR3 spans 12 amino acids. This CDR3 reads CAWTVGTGELFF. The CDR3 nucleotides are TGTGCCTGGACCGTCGGCACCGGGGAGCTGTTTTTT.

V and J are TRBV11-3 and TRBJ2-1; a possible D gene is TRBD2 (7 bases). The CDR3 loop spans 15 amino acids. V shed 5 bases and J shed 8 bases, with 19 bases lying between them. Germline CDR1 reads SGHNT; CDR2 reads YENEEA. The CDR3 bases are TGTGCCAGCAGCAGGGGGGGCCCTAACGGAGATGAGCAGTTCTTC. It yields the protein CASSRGGPNGDEQFF.

The rearrangement joins TRBV5-1 to TRBJ1-1; D is unclear. CDR3 length equals 14 residues. The germline V gene has CDR1 SGHRS and CDR2 YFSETQ. V was cut by 4 bases and J by 4 bases, with 14 bases left in between. The CDR3 DNA sequence: TGCGCCAGCAGCCCGAGGAACCGGGTCACTGAAGCTTTCTTT. Translating gives CASSPRNRVTEAFF.

The CDR3 sequence is CASSLRGEQFF. CDR3 DNA sequence: TGTGCCAGCAGCTTGAGGGGGGAGCAGTTCTTC. The rearrangement uses TRBV7-2 and TRBJ2-1; perhaps TRBD1 as D (6 bases). The CDR3 loop spans 11 amino acids. V gave up 3 bases and J gave up 10 bases, with 7 bases separating them. CDR1 SGHTA and CDR2 FQGNSA come from the germline V gene.

V usage is TRBV28 and J usage is TRBJ1-1; D perhaps matches TRBD1 (6 bases). Per the germline V gene, CDR1 is MDHEN and CDR2 is SYDVKM. The CDR3 length is 15 residues. V gave up 6 bases and J gave up 2 bases, with 16 bases separating them. The CDR3 loop reads CASSYRVIGNTEAFF. In DNA form, the CDR3 reads TGTGCCAGCAGCTACAGGGTAATAGGTAACACTGAAGCTTTCTTT.

This clone occurred a few times. This sequence joins TRBV18 and TRBJ2-1; 10 nucleotides line up with TRBD1. CDR3 length: 15 amino acids. V gave up 6 bases and J gave up 6 bases; unmatched junction bases: 8. Germline V lookup: CDR1 KGHSH, CDR2 LQKENI. This chain's CDR3 is CASSLDRGTVNEQFF. CDR3 nucleotide sequence: TGTGCCAGCTCCCTGGACAGGGGGACGGTCAATGAGCAGTTCTTC.

V is TRBV6-5 and J is TRBJ2-1; 7 nucleotides line up with TRBD2. The CDR3 length is 13 residues. The V and J ends lost 5 bases and 8 bases, in that order; junction bases with no gene match: 6. The germline V gene encodes CDR1 MNHEY and CDR2 SVGAGI. For the CDR3, the DNA is TGTGCCAGCAGTATCACGGGAGGCTATGAGCAGTTCTTC. This gives the protein CASSITGGYEQFF.

This rearrangement joins TRBV9 to TRBJ1-6, with D perhaps matching TRBD1 (6 bases). In germline, CDR1 is SGDLS, CDR2 YYNGEE. The length of the CDR3 is 16 residues. The ends were cut back, 3 bases at V and 7 bases at J, with 17 bases in the middle. The CDR3 DNA reads TGTGCCAGCAGCGCCAACGAAGGGGGATGGAATTCACCCCTCCACTTT. It translates to CASSANEGGWNSPLHF.

The table lists this clone with a count of one. The rearrangement links TRBV2 to TRBJ1-4, with 9 bases fitting TRBD1. The germline CDR1 and CDR2 sequences are SNHLY and FYNNEI. The CDR3 runs to 15 residues. V shed 2 bases and J 8 bases; nucleotides not matched to a gene: 6. For the CDR3, the DNA is TGTGCCAGCAGTGAAACGACAGGGGGTGAAGAAAAACTGTTTTTT. It is translated as CASSETTGGEEKLFF.

The chain is built from TRBV9 and TRBJ1-1; 12 nucleotides agree with TRBD1. The V and J ends lost 9 bases and 10 bases, in that order; junction bases with no gene match: 10. The CDR3 sequence is 13 residues long. The germline CDR1 and CDR2 sequences are SGDLS and YYNGEE. CDR3 sequence: CAIILGTGGVAFF. CDR3 coding DNA: TGTGCCATCATCCTCGGGACAGGGGGCGTAGCTTTCTTT.

The chain couples TRBV27 to TRBJ2-1; 10 bases fit TRBD2. This CDR3 comprises 13 residues. Germline CDR1 and CDR2: MNHEY and SMNVEV (reference sequence). Trimming took 4 bases from V and 14 from J; bases not matched to a gene: 8. CDR3 in amino acids: CASSSRSGGDEFF. The CDR3 nucleotides are TGTGCCAGCAGTTCCAGGAGCGGGGGGGATGAGTTCTTC.

V is TRBV27 and J is TRBJ2-1; TRBD2 agrees at 12 bases. CDR1 is MNHEY and CDR2 is SMNVEV in the germline V gene (reference sequence). The V segment lost 6 bases and the J segment 9 bases; nucleotides outside the gene matches: 15. The CDR3 runs 17 residues. The DNA for the CDR3 is TGTGCCAGCAGCCGACTAGCGGGGGTCAGACTGGGGGCTGAGCAGTTCTTC. Protein: CASSRLAGVRLGAEQFF.

The chain uses TRBV2 and TRBJ1-6; maybe TRBD1 (6 bases). Germline values: CDR1 SNHLY, CDR2 FYNNEI. CDR3 length equals 13 residues. The V and J ends lost 10 bases and 2 bases respectively, with 9 bases between them. For the CDR3, the DNA is TGTGCCACTAGGGACACCTATAATTCACCCCTCCACTTT. Amino acids: CATRDTYNSPLHF.

This chain links TRBV13 with TRBJ2-1, with TRBD2 identical over 7 bases. Unmatched junction bases numbered 8, after V lost 0 bases and J lost 6 bases. CDR1 and CDR2 from the germline V gene are PRHDT and FYEKMQ (reference sequence). The CDR3 spans 16 residues. Written as DNA, the CDR3 is TGTGCCAGCAGCTTAGGGTACGCGGGAGTGGGCAATGAGCAGTTCTTC. Its protein product is CASSLGYAGVGNEQFF.

This chain uses TRBV5-1 with TRBJ2-3, with TRBD2 matching over 7 bases. Germline-derived CDR1 and CDR2 are SGHRS and YFSETQ. Unmatched junction bases numbered 8, after V lost 4 bases and J lost 0 bases. The CDR3 is made up of 16 amino acids. The CDR3 sequence is CASSRRLALSTDTQYF. The CDR3 nucleotides are TGCGCCAGCAGCCGGAGACTAGCCTTGAGCACAGATACGCAGTATTTT.

The chain has TRBV7-2 and TRBJ1-5, with 7 bases fitting TRBD1. Germline CDR1 and CDR2: SGHTA and FQGNSA. This CDR3 is built from 15 residues. Trimming took 5 bases from V and 2 from J; bases not matched to a gene: 6. The CDR3 here is CASSPWTGGNQPQHF. The CDR3 DNA is TGTGCCAGCAGCCCGTGGACAGGAGGCAATCAGCCCCAGCATTTT.

J is TRBJ2-2 and V is TRBV3-1 (or the pseudogene TRBV3-2), with 12 bases aligning to TRBD2. The CDR3 runs 15 residues. In germline, CDR1 is LGHDT, CDR2 YNNKEL (reference sequence). J gave up 7 bases and V 4 bases, and 4 bases lay outside the gene matches. CDR3 loop: CASSLTSGSIGELFF. In DNA, the CDR3 is TGTGCCAGCAGCCTGACTAGCGGGAGTATCGGGGAGCTGTTTTTT.

The V gene is TRBV6-2 or TRBV6-3, the J gene TRBJ2-7; 11 nucleotides match TRBD2. Germline CDR1 is MNHEY and CDR2 is SVGEGT. V shed 5 bases, J shed 2 bases, and the junction held 5 bases outside the gene matches. This CDR3 spans 15 amino acids. CDR3 region: CASSTGTSGTYEQYF. Here the CDR3 DNA reads TGTGCCAGCAGTACCGGGACTAGCGGCACCTACGAGCAGTACTTC.

This clone was seen once. The chain carries TRBV30 and TRBJ2-5; 11 positions agree with TRBD2. The CDR3 length is 15 residues. V lost 3 bases and J lost 2; bases outside the gene matches: 5. The germline V gene has CDR1 GTSNPN and CDR2 SVGIG (reference sequence). The CDR3 loop is CAWSRGLADQETQYF. CDR3 DNA: TGTGCCTGGAGCCGGGGACTAGCGGATCAAGAGACCCAGTACTTC.

V usage is TRBV20-1 and J usage is TRBJ2-4; D gene unclear. Germline CDR1 is DFQATT and CDR2 is SNEGSKA (reference sequence). The CDR3 consists of 14 residues. V shed 3 bases and J shed 0 bases, with 9 bases lying between them. The CDR3 sequence is CSASFEVAKNIQYF. CDR3 DNA sequence: TGCAGTGCTAGTTTCGAGGTAGCCAAAAACATTCAGTACTTC.

The V call is TRBV27, the J call TRBJ2-1; 9 bases match TRBD2. J lost 2 bases, V lost 5 bases, and 4 bases had no gene match. CDR1 and CDR2 from the germline V gene are MNHEY and SMNVEV (reference sequence). The CDR3 is 15 amino acids. CDR3 in amino acids: CASSHWTSAYNEQFF. CDR3 DNA: TGTGCCAGCAGTCACTGGACTAGCGCCTACAATGAGCAGTTCTTC.

This clone was counted a single time. This chain uses TRBV19 with TRBJ2-7; 12 bases line up with TRBD2. This CDR3 contains 15 residues. After removal of 5 bases from V and 0 bases from J, the junction contained 2 bases not matched to a gene. The germline V gene encodes CDR1 LNHDA and CDR2 SQIVND (reference sequence). The CDR3 here is CASSWTSGTSYEQYF. The CDR3 DNA is TGTGCCAGTAGTTGGACTAGCGGGACCTCCTACGAGCAGTACTTC.

Turning to this clone: Other DNA variants within this sample encode the same CDR3. CDR3 nucleotides: TGCGCCAGCAGCTTGGCCGGGACAGGGATCAATGAGCAGTTCTTC. Its protein product is CASSLAGTGINEQFF. This chain uses TRBV5-1 with TRBJ2-1; 9 bases map to TRBD1. The CDR3 sequence is 15 residues long. Losses at the gene ends were 0 bases for V and 6 bases for J; bases not matched to a gene: 4. Germline V gene lookup returns CDR1 SGHRS and CDR2 YFSETQ.

The V and J genes are TRBV5-1 and TRBJ1-5; tentative D call: TRBD1 (6 bases). The CDR3 spans 15 residues. Trimming pared 4 bases from V and 0 bases from J, leaving 11 bases between. Germline V gene sequence: CDR1 SGHRS, CDR2 YFSETQ. CDR3 coding DNA: TGCGCCAGCAGCGATGGACAGTATAGCAATCAGCCCCAGCATTTT. Its translation is CASSDGQYSNQPQHF.

The rearrangement uses TRBV27 and TRBJ2-1; D is undetermined. The CDR3 length is 14 residues. Per germline, CDR1 MNHEY and CDR2 SMNVEV (reference sequence). V lost 3 bases and J 7 bases, leaving 13 bases between the germline ends. CDR3 nucleotides: TGTGCCAGCAGTTTGCGGTCCCTTGGGAATGAGCAGTTCTTC. It is translated as CASSLRSLGNEQFF.

The V and J genes are TRBV6-2 or TRBV6-3 and TRBJ2-1; 7 bases are shared with TRBD2. Germline V gene sequence: CDR1 MNHEY, CDR2 SVGEGT. J was trimmed by 6 bases and V by 1 base; bases with no gene match: 15. The CDR3 covers 18 residues. The CDR3 here is CASSYYGGWSAGGNEQFF. The CDR3, as DNA: TGTGCCAGCAGTTACTACGGGGGGTGGAGCGCGGGCGGCAATGAGCAGTTCTTC.

This clone has more than one count but fewer than ten. The chain couples TRBV5-6 to TRBJ2-7; possible D gene TRBD1, 6 bases. From germline, CDR1 is SGHDT and CDR2 YYEEEE. The CDR3 length is 15 residues. Trimming removed 4 bases from V and 6 bases from J, with 20 bases in between. CDR3 in DNA: TGTGCCAGCAGCCCAGTCAGGGGTAGGTCTGGCGAGCAGTACTTC. It encodes CASSPVRGRSGEQYF.

This clone was seen a handful of times. This rearrangement joins TRBV7-9 to TRBJ2-7; D gene ambiguous. The CDR3 consists of 12 residues. The germline gives CDR1 SEHNR, CDR2 FQNEAQ (reference sequence). V lost 5 bases and J lost 3, with 8 bases in between. CDR3 DNA: TGTGCCAGCAGCCTAATAGTCTACGAGCAGTACTTC. Residues: CASSLIVYEQYF. Full variable domain (outside the CDR3, taken from reference TRBV7-9 and TRBJ2-7): DTGVSQNPRHKITKRGQNVTFRCDPISEHNRLYWYRQTLGQGPEFLTYFQNEAQLEKSRLLSDRFSAERPKGSFSTLEIQRTEQGDSAMYLCASSLIVYEQYFGPGTRLTVT.

The chain combines TRBV28 with TRBJ2-1, with 12 bases identical to TRBD2. Germline CDR1 is MDHEN and CDR2 is SYDVKM. The CDR3 loop spans 15 amino acids. V shed 5 bases, J shed 6 bases, and the junction held 5 bases outside the gene matches. CDR3 amino acids: CASSLTTSGSNEQFF. The CDR3 bases are TGTGCCAGCAGTCTAACGACTAGCGGGAGCAATGAGCAGTTCTTC.